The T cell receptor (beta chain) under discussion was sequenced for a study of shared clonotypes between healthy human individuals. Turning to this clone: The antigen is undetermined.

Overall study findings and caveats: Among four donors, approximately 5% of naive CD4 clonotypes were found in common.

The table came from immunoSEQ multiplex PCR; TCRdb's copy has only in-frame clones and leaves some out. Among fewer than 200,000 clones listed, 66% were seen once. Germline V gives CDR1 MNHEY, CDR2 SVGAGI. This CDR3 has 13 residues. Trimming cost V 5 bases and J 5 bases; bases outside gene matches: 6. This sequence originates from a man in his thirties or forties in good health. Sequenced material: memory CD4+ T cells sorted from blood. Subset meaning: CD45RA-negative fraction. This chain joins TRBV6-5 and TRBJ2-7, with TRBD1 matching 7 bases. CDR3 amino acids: CASSRRQGHEQYF. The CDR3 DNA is TGTGCCAGCAGTCGAAGACAGGGCCACGAGCAGTACTTC.